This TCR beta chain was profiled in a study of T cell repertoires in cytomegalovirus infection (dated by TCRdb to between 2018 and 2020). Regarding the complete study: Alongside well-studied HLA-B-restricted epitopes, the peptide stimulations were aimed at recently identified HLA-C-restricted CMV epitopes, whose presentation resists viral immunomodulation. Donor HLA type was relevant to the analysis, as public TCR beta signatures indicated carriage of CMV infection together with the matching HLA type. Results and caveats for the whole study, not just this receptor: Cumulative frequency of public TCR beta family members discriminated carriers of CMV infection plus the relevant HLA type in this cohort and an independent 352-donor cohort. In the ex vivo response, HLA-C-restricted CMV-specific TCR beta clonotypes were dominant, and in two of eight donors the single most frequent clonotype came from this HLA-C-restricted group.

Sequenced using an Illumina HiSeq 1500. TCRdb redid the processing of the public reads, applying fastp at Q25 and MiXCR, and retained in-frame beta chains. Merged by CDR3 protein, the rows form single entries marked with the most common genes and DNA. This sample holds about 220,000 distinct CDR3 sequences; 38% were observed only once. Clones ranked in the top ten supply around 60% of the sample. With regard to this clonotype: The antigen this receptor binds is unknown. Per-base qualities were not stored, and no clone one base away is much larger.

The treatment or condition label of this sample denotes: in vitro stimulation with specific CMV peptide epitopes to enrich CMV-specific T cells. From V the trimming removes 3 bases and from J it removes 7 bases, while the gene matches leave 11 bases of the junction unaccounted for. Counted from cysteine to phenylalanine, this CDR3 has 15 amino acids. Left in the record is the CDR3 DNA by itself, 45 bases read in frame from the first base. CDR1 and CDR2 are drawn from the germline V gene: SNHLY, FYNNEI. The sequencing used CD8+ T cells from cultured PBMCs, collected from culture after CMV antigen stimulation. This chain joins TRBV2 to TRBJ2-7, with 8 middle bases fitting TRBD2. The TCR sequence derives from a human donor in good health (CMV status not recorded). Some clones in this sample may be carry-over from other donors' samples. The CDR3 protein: CASSESSGASREQYF. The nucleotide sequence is TGTGCCAGCAGTGAGAGTAGCGGGGCCAGTCGTGAGCAGTACTTC. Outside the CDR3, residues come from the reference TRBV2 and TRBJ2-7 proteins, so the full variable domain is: EPEVTQTPSHQVTQMGQEVILRCVPISNHLYFYWYRQILGQKVEFLVSFYNNEISEKSEIFDDQFSVERPDGSNFTLKIRSTKLEDSAMYFCASSESSGASREQYFGPGTRLTVT.